Following are 31 T cell receptor beta chains from one sample sequenced in a study of cytomegalovirus exposure and HLA in healthy donors. The PCR had 60 Vbeta and 13 Jbeta primers. Sequencing was performed with immunoSEQ multiplex PCR; in TCRdb, only in-frame clones are kept and a portion is missing. The sample records approximately 90,000 clones, under 85% being singletons. The specimen sequenced was PBMCs. Source of these receptors: a male donor in good health and CMV-seronegative.

The CDR3 loop reads CASSPRLAGGPGELFF. The DNA of the CDR3 is TGTGCCAGCAGCCCCAGACTAGCGGGGGGTCCCGGGGAGCTGTTTTTT. The chain links TRBV11-3 to TRBJ2-2; 13 bases align to TRBD2. Germline values: CDR1 SGHNT, CDR2 YENEEA. J lost 6 bases, V lost 5 bases, and 6 bases had no gene match. The length of the CDR3 is 16 residues. Together with reference TRBV11-3 and TRBJ2-2, the CDR3 gives the full variable domain: EAGVVQSPRYKIIEKKQPVAFWCNPISGHNTLYWYLQNLGQGPELLIRYENEEAVDDSQLPKDRFSAERLKGVDSTLKIQPAELGDSAVYLCASSPRLAGGPGELFFGEGSRLTVL.

The chain has TRBV7-2 and TRBJ2-7; a possible D gene is TRBD2 (6 bases). In germline, CDR1 is SGHTA, CDR2 FQGNSA. The CDR3 spans 13 residues. V was trimmed by 5 bases and J by 9 bases, leaving 17 bases between them. The CDR3 region has the DNA TGTGCCAGCAGCCGAGGAGGGACTCCGCGGCAGTACTTC. Protein sequence: CASSRGGTPRQYF.

The chain links TRBV6-5 to TRBJ1-4; 7 bases fit TRBD1. The length of the CDR3 is 14 residues. J lost 6 bases, V lost 7 bases, and 8 bases had no gene match. Per germline, CDR1 MNHEY and CDR2 SVGAGI. CDR3 nucleotides: TGTGCCAGCACCCCGGACAGGTCCTATGAAAAACTGTTTTTT. Amino acid sequence: CASTPDRSYEKLFF.

This clone came up once. DNA of the CDR3: TGTGCCAGTAGTCCACAGGGGATTAACACTGAAGCTTTCTTT. This encodes CASSPQGINTEAFF. This rearrangement joins TRBV19 to TRBJ1-1; 7 positions match TRBD1. The CDR3 sequence is 14 residues long. V gave up 5 bases and J gave up 2 bases; unmatched junction bases: 5. CDR1 is LNHDA and CDR2 is SQIVND in the germline V gene (reference sequence).

The chain combines TRBV4-1 with TRBJ2-7; TRBD1 aligns across 9 bases. The CDR3 is made up of 16 amino acids. The J segment lost 3 bases and the V segment lost 1 base, leaving 7 bases of the junction unmatched. Germline loops: CDR1 MGHRA, CDR2 YSYEKL. Here the CDR3 reads CASSQGGQGKFYEQYF. The CDR3 DNA reads as TGCGCCAGCAGCCAAGGGGGACAGGGTAAATTCTACGAGCAGTACTTC.

This clone is categorized as medium-sized (0.01 to 0.1%). This specimen includes other DNA sequences encoding the same CDR3. This chain uses TRBV6-1 with TRBJ1-1; TRBD1 is a possible D gene (5 bases). Germline V CDR1 and CDR2: MNHNS, SASEGT. V was pared by 1 base and J by 0 bases, with 6 bases between. The CDR3 spans 14 residues. CDR3 in DNA: TGTGCCAGCAGTGAAGGGGGCATGAACACTGAAGCTTTCTTT. Amino acid sequence: CASSEGGMNTEAFF.

This clone was observed once. The V call is TRBV27, the J call TRBJ1-5; D gene ambiguous. The germline V gene encodes CDR1 MNHEY and CDR2 SMNVEV (reference sequence). This CDR3 is built from 15 residues. With 4 bases removed from V and 0 bases from J, the gap between germline ends came to 10 bases. The CDR3 nucleotides read TGTGCCAGCAGTTCCCAGGTATATAGCAATCAGCCCCAGCATTTT. Translated, it gives CASSSQVYSNQPQHF.

This clone was picked up a small number of times. The rearrangement links TRBV29-1 to TRBJ2-3; TRBD1 matches at 7 bases. CDR1 and CDR2 from the germline V gene are SQVTM and ANQGSEA. This CDR3 region has 12 residues. With 6 bases clipped from V and 1 base from J, the junction kept 1 base outside the gene matches. The CDR3 loop is CSVGQGTDTQYF. In DNA, the CDR3 is TGCAGCGTAGGACAGGGCACAGATACGCAGTATTTT.

This clone has just a few counts. This chain links TRBV5-8 with TRBJ1-5; tentative D call: TRBD1 (6 bases). V was shortened by 5 bases and J by 2 bases, with 11 bases between the two germline ends. Germline V gene lookup returns CDR1 SGHTS and CDR2 YDEGEE. The CDR3 has 14 amino acids. The CDR3 nucleotides are TGTGCCAGCAGTTGGGCAGGGGGCAATCAGCCCCAGCATTTT. Protein: CASSWAGGNQPQHF. Variable domain in full (rest from reference TRBV5-8 and TRBJ1-5): EAGVTQSPTHLIKTRGQQATLRCSPISGHTSVYWYQQALGLGLQFLLWYDEGEERNRGNFPPRFSGRQFPNYSSELNVNALELEDSALYLCASSWAGGNQPQHFGDGTRLSIL.

The chain couples TRBV7-8 to TRBJ2-7, with TRBD2 matching 10 bases. Germline CDR1 is SGHVS and CDR2 is FQNEAQ. The V gene end was trimmed by 2 bases and the J gene end by 4 bases; junction bases not matched to a gene: 11. This CDR3 contains 17 residues. The CDR3 DNA reads as TGTGCCAGCAGCTTATCAATTGGGCGGACTAGCGGATACGAGCAGTACTTC. Protein product: CASSLSIGRTSGYEQYF.

The J gene is TRBJ1-3, the V gene TRBV9, with TRBD1 as a possible D gene (6 bases). Germline V CDR1 and CDR2: SGDLS, YYNGEE. V was pared by 0 bases and J by 4 bases, with 14 bases between. The CDR3 length is 16 residues. The CDR3 spells CASSVDAGTQGNTIYF. DNA of the CDR3: TGTGCCAGCAGCGTAGATGCCGGGACACAAGGAAACACCATATATTTT.

This clone has just a few counts. The gene calls are TRBV9 and TRBJ2-1; 12 bases fit TRBD2. CDR1 is SGDLS, CDR2 YYNGEE, per germline. V shed 3 bases, J shed 7 bases, and the junction held 2 bases outside the gene matches. This CDR3 spans 14 amino acids. The CDR3 bases are TGTGCCAGCAGCGCTAGCGGGAGGGGAAATGAGCAGTTCTTC. Translated: CASSASGRGNEQFF.

This clone was counted between two and nine times. The V and J genes are TRBV7-2 and TRBJ2-2; 10 nucleotides line up with TRBD1. J lost 6 bases, V lost 6 bases, and 7 bases had no gene match. CDR3 length: 15 amino acids. CDR1 SGHTA and CDR2 FQGNSA come from the germline V gene. In nucleotides, the CDR3 is TGTGCCAGCAGAACCGGGACAGGGGATCCCGGGGAGCTGTTTTTT. Translated, it gives CASRTGTGDPGELFF.

The chain employs TRBV6-5 and TRBJ2-1, with TRBD1 identical over 8 bases. Germline V gene sequence: CDR1 MNHEY, CDR2 SVGAGI. This CDR3 comprises 14 residues. The V gene end was trimmed by 2 bases and the J gene end by 7 bases; junction bases not matched to a gene: 4. The CDR3 bases are TGTGCCAGCAGTTACCGACAGGGGTTGAATGAGCAGTTCTTC. This gives the protein CASSYRQGLNEQFF.

This clone is deemed medium-sized. The chain carries TRBV19 and TRBJ1-5, with D perhaps matching TRBD1 (5 bases). Germline V gene lookup returns CDR1 LNHDA and CDR2 SQIVND (reference sequence). The CDR3 length is 14 residues. The germline V and J ends were trimmed by 2 bases and 11 bases, with 16 bases remaining between them. CDR3 in DNA: TGTGCCAGTAGTATACTTCCCACTTTAGGGGCCCAGCATTTT. This encodes CASSILPTLGAQHF.

V usage is TRBV7-9 and J usage is TRBJ2-7; D might be TRBD1 (6 bases). The length of the CDR3 is 12 residues. CDR1 is SEHNR and CDR2 is FQNEAQ in the germline V gene (reference sequence). V lost 5 bases and J lost 4, with 9 bases in between. CDR3 DNA sequence: TGTGCCAGCAGCACAGGGTATTACGAGCAGTACTTC. Translating it yields CASSTGYYEQYF.

As for this clone: This sample also contains other DNA sequences that code for the same CDR3. This chain connects TRBV19 to TRBJ1-1, with TRBD1 as a possible D gene (5 bases). The V gene lost 4 bases and the J gene lost 5 bases, with 17 bases spanning the gap. Germline CDR1 LNHDA, CDR2 SQIVND (reference sequence). The CDR3 contains 15 residues. In nucleotides, the CDR3 is TGTGCCAGTAGTACCCCCAGCAGGGTAGGTACTGAAGCTTTCTTT. It translates to CASSTPSRVGTEAFF.

The chain recombines TRBV2 with TRBJ2-1; 9 bases align to TRBD1. The CDR3 runs 13 residues. From germline, CDR1 is SNHLY and CDR2 FYNNEI. Unmatched junction bases numbered 4, after V lost 8 bases and J lost 5 bases. Written as DNA, the CDR3 is TGTGCCAGCGAGGGACAGGGTGACAATGAGCAGTTCTTC. Protein product: CASEGQGDNEQFF.

A word on this clone: Germline is not matched at one junction end, which may reflect a read error. The J gene is TRBJ2-7, the V gene TRBV7-9, with 7 positions matching TRBD2. Per germline, CDR1 SEHNR and CDR2 FQNEAQ (reference sequence). The CDR3 runs to 16 residues. CDR3 residues: CSSSLGVAGREYEQYF. The DNA for the CDR3 is TGTTCCAGCAGCTTAGGAGTGGCAGGGAGGGAATACGAGCAGTACTTC.

The chain uses TRBV27 and TRBJ1-1, with D uncertain. The V end was cut by 3 bases, the J end by 0 bases, with 17 bases between. Germline CDR1 is MNHEY and CDR2 is SMNVEV (reference sequence). The CDR3 is 17 amino acids. In DNA form, the CDR3 reads TGTGCCAGCAGTTTCCGACGAATCCCAGGTTTGAACACTGAAGCTTTCTTT. Protein sequence: CASSFRRIPGLNTEAFF.

The chain combines TRBV7-6 with TRBJ2-1; 13 bases agree with TRBD2. The CDR3 runs 16 residues. In germline, CDR1 is SGHVS, CDR2 FNYEAQ. The ends lost 1 base at V and 7 bases at J; junction bases unmatched: 4. In DNA, the CDR3 is TGTGCCAGCAGCTTAGTGGGGACTAGCGGGGATAATGAGCAGTTCTTC. Amino acid sequence: CASSLVGTSGDNEQFF.

The chain couples TRBV9 to TRBJ1-1, with D uncertain. Trimming stripped 0 bases from V and 9 bases from J, with 12 bases between. Germline V CDR1 and CDR2: SGDLS, YYNGEE. The CDR3 is 13 residues long. CDR3 loop: CASSVGGVNQAFF. The DNA for the CDR3 is TGTGCCAGCAGCGTAGGGGGAGTAAATCAAGCTTTCTTT.

The chain is built from TRBV6-1 and TRBJ1-1; D not resolved. V was shortened by 3 bases and J by 4 bases, with 9 bases between the two germline ends. CDR3 length: 13 amino acids. Germline V gene sequence: CDR1 MNHNS, CDR2 SASEGT. In DNA form, the CDR3 reads TGTGCCAGCAGTGAGGGCAGCCTCACTGAAGCTTTCTTT. Encoded protein: CASSEGSLTEAFF.

The chain uses TRBV18 and TRBJ1-1; the D is unclear. The CDR3 runs 16 residues. CDR1 KGHSH and CDR2 LQKENI come from the germline V gene. With 1 base removed from V and 4 bases from J, the gap between germline ends came to 16 bases. The CDR3 spells CASSPRTEIWGTEAFF. In DNA, the CDR3 is TGTGCCAGCTCACCACGGACTGAAATATGGGGCACTGAAGCTTTCTTT.

This chain connects TRBV5-1 to TRBJ2-1; D not resolved. The germline V and J ends were trimmed by 0 bases and 4 bases, with 11 bases remaining between them. The CDR3 runs 15 residues. Germline lookup yields CDR1 SGHRS and CDR2 YFSETQ. The CDR3 loop reads CASSLVGEHYNEQFF. In nucleotides, the CDR3 is TGCGCCAGCAGCTTGGTAGGAGAGCATTACAATGAGCAGTTCTTC.

CDR3 residues: CASSYSNSNTGELFF. In nucleotides, the CDR3 is TGTGCCAGCAGTTACTCCAACAGTAACACCGGGGAGCTGTTTTTT. V usage is TRBV6-5 and J usage is TRBJ2-2, with no clear D. Looked up from germline, CDR1 is MNHEY and CDR2 is SVGAGI. Between the trimmed V and J ends, which lost 0 bases and 2 bases, there was a span of 7 bases. This CDR3 comprises 15 residues.

The chain has TRBV6-5 and TRBJ2-1, with 8 bases aligning to TRBD2. The ends lost 10 bases at V and 0 bases at J; junction bases unmatched: 8. Looked up from germline, CDR1 is MNHEY and CDR2 is SVGAGI. CDR3 length: 15 amino acids. In DNA, the CDR3 is TGTGCCACCTGTAGCGGGGTTAACTCCTACAATGAGCAGTTCTTC. It specifies CATCSGVNSYNEQFF.

V and J are TRBV28 and TRBJ2-5; 7 bases align to TRBD1. CDR1 MDHEN and CDR2 SYDVKM come from the germline V gene. The CDR3 extends over 15 amino acids. J lost 4 bases, V lost 3 bases, and 8 bases had no gene match. This chain's CDR3 is CASSFQTGLGETQYF. The CDR3 coding sequence is TGTGCCAGCAGTTTTCAGACAGGGTTGGGAGAGACCCAGTACTTC.

The V gene is TRBV19, the J gene TRBJ1-1, with 9 bases that match TRBD1. Germline V lookup: CDR1 LNHDA, CDR2 SQIVND (reference sequence). V lost 2 bases and J lost 5; bases outside the gene matches: 6. The CDR3 sequence is 15 residues long. In nucleotides, the CDR3 is TGTGCCAGTAGTATAACAGGGGGCCTGTGGACTGAAGCTTTCTTT. Protein: CASSITGGLWTEAFF.

The chain uses TRBV6-6 and TRBJ2-3, with TRBD2 matching over 9 bases. V dropped 6 bases and J dropped 6; count of bases not matched to a gene: 10. This CDR3 region has 15 residues. In germline, CDR1 is MNHNY, CDR2 SVGAGI (reference sequence). The CDR3 loop is CASRHSGSRTDTQYF. CDR3 coding DNA: TGTGCCAGCAGGCATAGCGGGAGCCGAACGGATACGCAGTATTTT.

This clone has only a few counts. The chain uses TRBV6-1 and TRBJ2-5; no reliable D call. The germline V and J ends were trimmed by 7 bases and 5 bases, with 14 bases remaining between them. The CDR3 totals 13 residues. In germline, CDR1 is MNHNS, CDR2 SASEGT. The CDR3 sequence is CASTPRFGETQYF. The CDR3 nucleotides read TGTGCCAGCACCCCGCGGTTTGGGGAGACCCAGTACTTC.